This entry is about one TCR beta chain. The CDR3 is 13 residues long. From germline, CDR1 is SGHVS and CDR2 FQNEAQ. Deletions cut 1 base from V and 7 bases from J, with 10 bases between. Adults between about 18 and 89 years of age took part from 20 to 25 US areas. Participants' own reports of clinical history determined their cohort assignment. The sample originates from a study of blood T cell repertoires in COVID-19. Authors' data handling: The assay estimated nucleated cells by amplifying reference gene primers. Some clones are missing from TCRdb's copy, which holds only in-frame ones; the method was immunoSEQ multiplex PCR. V, J and clone size reflect that table, while D and trimming were determined from the DNA. The profile covers 200,000 to 300,000 clones, with approximately 89% appearing a single time and 2% to 2.5% taken by the ten largest.

Sequenced sample: PBMCs or T cells enriched from blood (not recorded which). The clonotype was recovered from a woman in her 40s with acute COVID-19. The V and J genes are TRBV7-8 and TRBJ1-2; D perhaps matches TRBD1 (6 bases). CDR3 amino acids: CASSLVGAGGYTF. In nucleotides, the CDR3 is TGTGCCAGCAGCTTAGTGGGGGCCGGTGGCTACACCTTC. The variable domain in full, with the rest retrieved from reference TRBV7-8 and TRBJ1-2, is GAGVSQSPRYKVAKRGQDVALRCDPISGHVSLFWYQQALGQGPEFLTYFQNEAQLDKSGLPSDRFFAERPEGSVSTLKIQRTQQEDSAVYLCASSLVGAGGYTFGSGTRLTVV.